The entry below describes one T cell receptor (beta chain). Its antigen remains undetermined. Base qualities are not provided; no much larger clone lies one nucleotide away. The donors were healthy, HIV-negative adults who had no recently reported acute infections or vaccinations. All donors were Caucasian adults living in Nashville, Tennessee, USA. CD4+ T cells were enriched through magnetic negative selection, after which naive cells were positively selected on CD45RA and the remaining negative fraction served as the memory subset. After blood collection by leukapheresis, PBMCs were isolated using Ficoll-Histopaque density gradient centrifugation and then cryopreserved in the vapor phase of liquid nitrogen. Analytical flow cytometry was used to check the purity and quantity of every magnetically sorted T cell population. From each sorted fraction, genomic DNA was isolated and quantified by UV absorbance on a Nanodrop 2000c.

Using the deep immunoSEQ assay, TCR CDR3 regions were amplified from genomic DNA by multiplex PCR. For each cell subset, the extracted genomic DNA was distributed evenly across all wells of several immunoSEQ 96-well plates, and each plate served as one replicate. For sorted subsets, 200 ng of genomic DNA, equivalent to some 30,000 T cell genomes, went into each replicate PCR. Purified libraries were measured with a Qubit 3.0 fluorometer, size-checked on a Bioanalyzer 2100, and measured again with the KAPA Library Quantification kit. A separate single-read 150-cycle Illumina NextSeq 550 flow cell was used to sequence each immunoSEQ 96-well plate. The published analysis was carried out like this. Because the immunoSEQ output held only junctional sequences and lacked quality scores, the filtering could not match the filtering applied to full-length reads. To assign V/J genes and CDR3, sequences were annotated using PyIR, a Python wrapper for IgBLAST v1.9, with IMGT germline references. Any read was removed if the V/J assignment was weak (E-value above 1e-6), the CDR3 was missing, or the read contained stop codons, out-of-frame junctions, or ambiguous translated residues. V3J clonotypes were defined as sequences sharing the same inferred V gene, J gene, and CDR3 amino acid sequence. The percentage overlap between two repertoires was calculated by dividing the number of shared unique clonotypes by the size of the smaller repertoire. Three approaches were used to assess repertoire richness: RTK rarefaction, the Chao1 estimator, and Recon v2.1 estimates of unobserved clonotypes. Generation probabilities for all TCRbeta clonotypes obtained by the gDNA method from a handful of donors were computed using OLGA. TCRdb's version of the immuneACCESS table is confined to in-frame rearrangements and falls short of the full clone set. An unresolved V gene accounts for under half of the shortfall where checked; the remainder is of unknown origin. That table furnishes V, J and clone size, whereas the DNA furnished D and trimming. The sample contains about 1 million clones, about 75% of them found a single time. The biggest ten clones account for about 1.5% of the sample.

The data were taken from a study of shared clonotypes between healthy human individuals (dated by TCRdb to 2018 to 2020). A note on the overall study: A couple of women and a few men aged 18 to 49 years were included in the cohort. Between about 0.8 and 8.9 billion PBMCs per donor were obtained by leukapheresis. To increase sequencing depth and limit assay-specific biases, TCR repertoire library preparation and sequencing were carried out by different laboratories using diverse techniques. For each donor, CD4 naive and CD4 memory were each run on three plates, CD8 naive on two plates, and CD8 memory on one plate. To estimate repertoire size and how much clonotypes are shared between individuals, the study performed deep sequencing of blood TCR repertoires from about 5 healthy adults.

CDR1 and CDR2 are drawn from the germline V gene: SQVTM, ANQGSEA. From V the trimming removes 6 bases and from J it removes 2 bases, while the gene matches leave 6 bases of the junction unaccounted for. The CDR3, cysteine through phenylalanine, is 13 amino acids long. Here the CDR3 DNA is all that survives: 39 bases in frame from base 1. Study-wide findings and limitations: Naive subsets generally had larger estimated clonotype richness than memory subsets. Rarefaction of sorted-subset datasets indicated incomplete sequencing despite the large sequencing depth. The small number of donors limited the genetic and exposure-history diversity represented. Across four donors, approximately 5% of naive CD4, over 3% of naive CD8, 2% to 2.5% of memory CD4, and approximately 0.4% of memory CD8 clonotypes were shared. Pairwise subsampling indicated that sequencing depth was expected to affect the degree of clonotype sharing among donors. Compared with non-shared clonotypes, the clonotypes found in all four sorted-subset donors had higher generation probabilities. Only blood was sampled, and tissue TCR repertoires likely differ from those in blood.

The TCR originated in a man between 18 and 35 years old in good health. The V and J segments used are TRBV29-1 and TRBJ1-1, with 7 central nucleotides matching TRBD1. The sample taken for sequencing was memory CD4+ T cells sorted from blood. The cell subset or site label, as the study defines it: CD45RA-negative fraction. The CDR3: CSVLTGLNTEAFF. In nucleotides, the sequence is TGCAGCGTGTTGACAGGGCTCAACACTGAAGCTTTCTTT. Beyond the CDR3, the reference TRBV29-1 and TRBJ1-1 genes provide the residues; the full variable domain reads: SAVISQKPSRDICQRGTSLTIQCQVDSQVTMMFWYRQQPGQSLTLIATANQGSEATYESGFVIDKFPISRPNLTFSTLTVSNMSPEDSSIYLCSVLTGLNTEAFFGQGTRLTVV.